The next 29 T cell receptor beta chains were all read from a single sample in a study of cytomegalovirus exposure and HLA in healthy donors. The repertoire was sequenced with immunoSEQ multiplex PCR; TCRdb's copy has only in-frame clones and lacks some. The sample comprises 200,000 to 250,000 clones, around 86% of which are singletons, and approximately 2% rests with the top ten. The material sequenced was PBMCs. The receptors come from a woman aged 18-29 years in good health and CMV-seropositive.

The chain recombines TRBV7-9 with TRBJ2-1, with 9 nucleotides matching TRBD1. V gave up 4 bases and J gave up 6 bases; unmatched junction bases: 1. The CDR3 spans 13 residues. The V gene's germline CDR1 is SEHNR and CDR2 FQNEAQ (reference sequence). CDR3 region: CASSSTGGNEQFF. The DNA for the CDR3 is TGTGCCAGCAGCTCGACAGGGGGCAATGAGCAGTTCTTC.

CDR3 in DNA: TGTGCCAGCAGCTTGGTCCTAGCGACTCCGCACACCGGGGAGCTGTTTTTT. It yields the protein CASSLVLATPHTGELFF. The rearrangement uses TRBV5-6 and TRBJ2-2, with D tentatively TRBD2 (6 bases). The CDR3 is made up of 17 amino acids. Germline assignment: CDR1 SGHDT and CDR2 YYEEEE. Trimming pared 0 bases from V and 3 bases from J, leaving 15 bases between. The whole variable domain, filled in from reference TRBV5-6 and TRBJ2-2, reads DAGVTQSPTHLIKTRGQQVTLRCSPKSGHDTVSWYQQALGQGPQFIFQYYEEEERQRGNFPDRFSGHQFPNYSSELNVNALLLGDSALYLCASSLVLATPHTGELFFGEGSRLTVL.

V gene TRBV7-9 combines with J gene TRBJ2-1, with 7 bases fitting TRBD2. This CDR3 has 15 residues. V trimming: 3 bases; J trimming: 5 bases; junction bases outside the gene matches: 7. The germline gives CDR1 SEHNR, CDR2 FQNEAQ (reference sequence). Here the CDR3 reads CASSFQSGIHNEQFF. In DNA form, the CDR3 reads TGTGCCAGCAGCTTCCAAAGCGGGATCCACAATGAGCAGTTCTTC.

Concerning this clone itself: The same CDR3 can be traced to other DNA sequences in this sample. The CDR3 region is CASSLAGSSYNEQFF. The CDR3 coding sequence is TGCGCCAGCAGCTTGGCAGGCAGCTCCTACAATGAGCAGTTCTTC. The chain has TRBV5-1 and TRBJ2-1; D unresolved. Germline assignment: CDR1 SGHRS and CDR2 YFSETQ. The CDR3 loop spans 15 amino acids. V was trimmed by 0 bases and J by 0 bases, leaving 7 bases between them. The entire variable domain, with the rest obtained from reference TRBV5-1 and TRBJ2-1, is as follows: KAGVTQTPRYLIKTRGQQVTLSCSPISGHRSVSWYQQTPGQGLQFLFEYFSETQRNKGNFPGRFSGRQFSNSRSEMNVSTLELGDSALYLCASSLAGSSYNEQFFGPGTRLTVL.

The chain carries TRBV6-1 and TRBJ1-1, with D possibly matching TRBD1 (6 bases). Germline CDR1 and CDR2: MNHNS and SASEGT. V was clipped by 3 bases and J by 3 bases, with 14 bases between them. CDR3 size: 15 residues. The CDR3 DNA reads as TGTGCCAGCAGTGAGGGGGCTACTTGGGACACTGAAGCTTTCTTT. This encodes CASSEGATWDTEAFF.

J is TRBJ2-1 and V is TRBV15; 7 positions agree with TRBD2. V lost 0 bases and J lost 8; bases outside the gene matches: 7. This CDR3 has 15 residues. Germline V gene sequence: CDR1 LNHNV, CDR2 YYDKDF (reference sequence). CDR3 residues: CATSRDIGGSDEQFF. CDR3 DNA sequence: TGTGCCACCAGCAGAGATATCGGCGGGAGCGATGAGCAGTTCTTC. Looking up the rest from reference TRBV15 and TRBJ2-1 gives the full variable domain: DAMVIQNPRYQVTQFGKPVTLSCSQTLNHNVMYWYQQKSSQAPKLLFHYYDKDFNNEADTPDNFQSRRPNTSFCFLDIRSPGLGDTAMYLCATSRDIGGSDEQFFGPGTRLTVL.

Only a few counts were recorded for this clone. The chain links TRBV6-6 to TRBJ1-3, with TRBD1 matching 8 bases. The CDR3 is made up of 13 amino acids. V dropped 9 bases and J dropped 7; count of bases not matched to a gene: 8. Germline V gene sequence: CDR1 MNHNY, CDR2 SVGAGI (reference sequence). CDR3 loop: CASGINRGNTIYF. The CDR3 DNA follows: TGTGCCAGTGGGATTAACAGGGGGAACACCATATATTTT.

V gene TRBV7-9 combines with J gene TRBJ1-1; 7 bases line up with TRBD1. V shed 5 bases, J shed 0 bases, and the junction held 3 bases outside the gene matches. The CDR3 loop spans 14 amino acids. Germline CDR1 SEHNR, CDR2 FQNEAQ (reference sequence). The CDR3 sequence is CASSIDRVNTEAFF. CDR3 bases: TGTGCCAGCAGCATCGACAGGGTGAACACTGAAGCTTTCTTT.

DNA for the CDR3: TGTGCCATCAGTGAGTCCGGAGAGAACACTGAAGCTTTCTTT. It translates to CAISESGENTEAFF. The chain carries TRBV10-3 and TRBJ1-1; D uncertain. This CDR3 spans 14 amino acids. V gave up 0 bases and J gave up 1 base, with 6 bases separating them. Germline loops: CDR1 ENHRY, CDR2 SYGVKD.

The CDR3 protein is CASSLTGAKVNTEAFF. The DNA of the CDR3 is TGTGCCAGCAGCTTGACAGGGGCGAAGGTAAACACTGAAGCTTTCTTT. The chain couples TRBV5-6 to TRBJ1-1; TRBD1 matches at 7 bases. Germline V gene sequence: CDR1 SGHDT, CDR2 YYEEEE. The CDR3 is 16 residues long. Trimming at V came to 1 base and at J to 2 bases, leaving 8 bases not matched to a gene.

The J gene is TRBJ2-7, the V gene TRBV10-3; D call uncertain. Germline CDR1 ENHRY, CDR2 SYGVKD. The ends were cut back, 3 bases at V and 6 bases at J, with 9 bases in the middle. The CDR3 runs 12 residues. The CDR3 sequence is CAISDKSGEQYF. The CDR3 nucleotides are TGTGCCATCAGTGACAAGTCGGGCGAGCAGTACTTC.

The chain recombines TRBV2 with TRBJ1-2; no reliable D call. This CDR3 comprises 15 residues. Trimming shortened V by 5 bases and J by 4 bases, and 17 bases separated the two germline ends. Germline V lookup: CDR1 SNHLY, CDR2 FYNNEI. The CDR3 loop reads CASSFQTYRCYGYTF. The DNA for the CDR3 is TGTGCCAGCAGTTTCCAGACTTACCGATGCTATGGCTACACCTTC.

V is TRBV7-2 and J is TRBJ2-7; TRBD2 might be the D (6 bases). This CDR3 spans 13 amino acids. V lost 3 bases to trimming and J lost 3 bases, with 9 bases between them. Germline V gene lookup returns CDR1 SGHTA and CDR2 FQGNSA. The CDR3 spells CASSFRDFYEQYF. The CDR3 DNA sequence: TGTGCCAGCAGCTTCCGGGACTTCTACGAGCAGTACTTC.

The J gene is TRBJ1-3, the V gene TRBV7-2, with D uncertain. CDR3 size: 14 residues. Per germline, CDR1 SGHTA and CDR2 FQGNSA. The germline V and J ends were trimmed by 2 bases and 0 bases, with 5 bases remaining between them. CDR3 loop: CASSLIVSGNTIYF. The CDR3 nucleotides read TGTGCCAGCAGCTTAATAGTCTCTGGAAACACCATATATTTT.

The rearrangement links TRBV19 to TRBJ2-7; D perhaps matches TRBD2 (7 bases). The CDR3 is 22 residues long. CDR1 and CDR2 from the germline V gene are LNHDA and SQIVND (reference sequence). Trimming took off 5 bases at V and 3 bases at J, with 38 bases between the two ends. CDR3: CASSPRTENRGFPMREIYEQYF. CDR3 DNA: TGTGCCAGTAGTCCCCGGACAGAAAACCGGGGGTTTCCGATGCGGGAGATCTACGAGCAGTACTTC.

The V gene is TRBV7-2, the J gene TRBJ2-1; 10 bases fit TRBD1. The V segment lost 8 bases and the J segment 5 bases; nucleotides outside the gene matches: 9. This CDR3 contains 15 residues. The germline V gene encodes CDR1 SGHTA and CDR2 FQGNSA. CDR3 residues: CASREDRGPNNEQFF. The CDR3 nucleotides read TGTGCCAGCCGAGAAGACAGGGGGCCAAACAATGAGCAGTTCTTC.

This chain joins TRBV19 and TRBJ2-5, with a possible D match to TRBD2 (5 bases). The germline V gene has CDR1 LNHDA and CDR2 SQIVND (reference sequence). Trimming removed 4 bases from V and 1 base from J, with 16 bases in between. The CDR3 sequence is 16 residues long. CDR3 sequence reads: CASSKRETTPQETQYF. The CDR3 bases are TGTGCCAGTAGTAAAAGGGAGACTACCCCCCAAGAGACCCAGTACTTC. Filled out from reference TRBV19 and TRBJ2-5, the complete variable domain reads DGGITQSPKYLFRKEGQNVTLSCEQNLNHDAMYWYRQDPGQGLRLIYYSQIVNDFQKGDIAEGYSVSREKKESFPLTVTSAQKNPTAFYLCASSKRETTPQETQYFGPGTRLLVL.

This chain uses TRBV5-8 with TRBJ2-7; no clear D. V was cut by 4 bases and J by 5 bases, with 13 bases left in between. The CDR3 contains 13 residues. The germline V gene encodes CDR1 SGHTS and CDR2 YDEGEE. CDR3 bases: TGTGCCAGCAGCCCCACAAGAAACCACGAGCAGTACTTC. This gives the protein CASSPTRNHEQYF.

V gene TRBV27 combines with J gene TRBJ2-1; D gene ambiguous. Germline assignment: CDR1 MNHEY and CDR2 SMNVEV (reference sequence). Trimming shortened V by 4 bases and J by 0 bases, and 7 bases separated the two germline ends. This CDR3 has 14 residues. The CDR3 protein is CASSSTSSYNEQFF. In DNA, the CDR3 is TGTGCCAGCAGTTCCACGAGCTCCTACAATGAGCAGTTCTTC.

CDR3 in amino acids: CASSSIHTQYF. Written as DNA, the CDR3 is TGTGCCAGCAGTTCCATTCATACGCAGTATTTT. V is TRBV28 and J is TRBJ2-3; D gene uncertain. The CDR3 totals 11 residues. V lost 4 bases and J lost 7, with 6 bases in between. The V gene's germline CDR1 is MDHEN and CDR2 SYDVKM.

The chain carries TRBV5-1 and TRBJ2-6, with a weak D call TRBD2 (5 bases). Germline V CDR1 and CDR2: SGHRS, YFSETQ. The CDR3 covers 15 residues. Trimming took off 5 bases at V and 1 base at J, with 10 bases between the two ends. The CDR3 region is CASRDGGSGANVLTF. CDR3 sequence (DNA): TGCGCCAGCAGAGATGGAGGTTCTGGGGCCAACGTCCTGACTTTC.

The CDR3 is CASSKTLIGAGVGNEQFF. CDR3 DNA: TGTGCCAGCAGCAAAACACTTATCGGAGCGGGAGTGGGTAATGAGCAGTTCTTC. This chain links TRBV21-1 with TRBJ2-1; the table calls TRBD2, which could not be checked here. TRBV21-1 is designated a pseudogene. CDR3 length: 18 residues.

The chain uses TRBV5-6 and TRBJ2-7, with 7 bases matching TRBD1. The germline V gene encodes CDR1 SGHDT and CDR2 YYEEEE. V was pared by 4 bases and J by 5 bases, with 15 bases of the junction left unmatched. This CDR3 is built from 16 residues. This chain's CDR3 is CASSVALQGIRNEQYF. The CDR3 DNA reads as TGTGCCAGCAGCGTGGCGTTACAGGGGATTAGGAACGAGCAGTACTTC.

The chain has TRBV11-1 and TRBJ2-5; the D gene is possibly TRBD2 (5 bases). This CDR3 contains 15 residues. CDR1 SGHAT and CDR2 FQDESV come from the germline V gene (reference sequence). Trimming pared 3 bases from V and 2 bases from J, leaving 13 bases between. The CDR3 sequence is CASSLNGVRQETQYF. CDR3 DNA: TGTGCCAGCAGCTTGAACGGGGTACGGCAAGAGACCCAGTACTTC.

This clone was counted a single time. This chain joins TRBV28 and TRBJ2-7; D ambiguous. Germline V gene sequence: CDR1 MDHEN, CDR2 SYDVKM. The CDR3 contains 11 residues. Trimming removed 4 bases at V and 3 bases at J, with 4 bases between. The CDR3: CASSWSYEQYF. The CDR3 coding sequence is TGTGCCAGCAGTTGGAGCTACGAGCAGTACTTC.

The chain links TRBV9 to TRBJ2-1; TRBD1 matches at 7 bases. After removal of 4 bases from V and 7 bases from J, the junction contained 11 bases not matched to a gene. Germline V gives CDR1 SGDLS, CDR2 YYNGEE. The CDR3 is 15 amino acids. The CDR3 here is CASSSPLKGANEQFF. CDR3 bases: TGTGCCAGCAGCTCCCCCTTGAAGGGGGCAAATGAGCAGTTCTTC.

The chain recombines TRBV10-1 with TRBJ2-3; D gene ambiguous. Trimming removed 2 bases at V and 4 bases at J, with 7 bases between. The length of the CDR3 is 13 residues. Germline CDR1 reads WNHNN; CDR2 reads SYGVQD (reference sequence). CDR3 bases: TGCGCCAGCAGTGAGGAGTCTTCAGATACGCAGTATTTT. Amino acids: CASSEESSDTQYF.

This chain uses TRBV5-4 with TRBJ2-3; 11 nucleotides line up with TRBD2. V gave up 7 bases and J gave up 2 bases; unmatched junction bases: 3. This CDR3 has 14 residues. Germline CDR1 reads SGHNT; CDR2 reads YYREEE (reference sequence). The CDR3 sequence is CASASGRYTDTQYF. CDR3 DNA: TGTGCCAGCGCTAGCGGGAGGTACACAGATACGCAGTATTTT. Filled out from reference TRBV5-4 and TRBJ2-3, the complete variable domain reads ETGVTQSPTHLIKTRGQQVTLRCSSQSGHNTVSWYQQALGQGPQFIFQYYREEENGRGNFPPRFSGLQFPNYSSELNVNALELDDSALYLCASASGRYTDTQYFGPGTRLTVL.

This sequence joins TRBV7-6 and TRBJ1-1; TRBD1 is a possible D gene (6 bases). The germline V gene encodes CDR1 SGHVS and CDR2 FNYEAQ. Between the trimmed V and J ends, which lost 1 base and 11 bases, there was a span of 14 bases. The CDR3 length is 13 residues. The CDR3 is CASSLEGGIGAFF. CDR3 nucleotides: TGTGCCAGCAGCTTAGAGGGGGGGATAGGGGCTTTCTTT.